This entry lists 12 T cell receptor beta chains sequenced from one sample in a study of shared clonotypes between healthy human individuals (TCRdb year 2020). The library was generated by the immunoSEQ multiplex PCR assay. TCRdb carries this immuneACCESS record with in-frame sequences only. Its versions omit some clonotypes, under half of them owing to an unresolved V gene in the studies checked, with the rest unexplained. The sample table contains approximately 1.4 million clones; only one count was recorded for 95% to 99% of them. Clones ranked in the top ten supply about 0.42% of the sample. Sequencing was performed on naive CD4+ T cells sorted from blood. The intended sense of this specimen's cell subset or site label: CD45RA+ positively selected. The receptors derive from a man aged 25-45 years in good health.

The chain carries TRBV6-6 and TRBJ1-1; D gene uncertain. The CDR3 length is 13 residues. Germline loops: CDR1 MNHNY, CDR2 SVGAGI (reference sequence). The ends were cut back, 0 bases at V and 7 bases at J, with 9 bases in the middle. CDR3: CASSYSATFEAFF. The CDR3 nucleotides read TGTGCCAGCAGTTACTCTGCAACCTTTGAAGCTTTCTTT.

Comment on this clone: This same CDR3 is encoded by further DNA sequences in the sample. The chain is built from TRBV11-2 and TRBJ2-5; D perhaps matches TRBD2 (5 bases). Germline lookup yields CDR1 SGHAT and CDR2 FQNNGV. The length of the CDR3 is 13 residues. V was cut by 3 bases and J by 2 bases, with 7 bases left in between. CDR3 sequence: CASSFGIQETQYF. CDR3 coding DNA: TGTGCCAGCAGCTTCGGGATACAAGAGACCCAGTACTTC.

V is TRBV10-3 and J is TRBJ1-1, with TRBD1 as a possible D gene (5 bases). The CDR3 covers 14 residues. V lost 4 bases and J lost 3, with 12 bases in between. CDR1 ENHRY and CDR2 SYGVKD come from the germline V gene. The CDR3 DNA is TGTGCCATCAGTGTTAGCGAAGGGGACACTGAAGCTTTCTTT. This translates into CAISVSEGDTEAFF.

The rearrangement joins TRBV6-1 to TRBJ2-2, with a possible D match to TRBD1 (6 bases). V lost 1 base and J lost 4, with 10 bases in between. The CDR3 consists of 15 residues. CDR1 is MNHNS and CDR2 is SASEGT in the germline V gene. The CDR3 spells CASSEVGAFTGELFF. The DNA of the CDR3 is TGTGCCAGCAGTGAAGTGGGGGCGTTCACCGGGGAGCTGTTTTTT.

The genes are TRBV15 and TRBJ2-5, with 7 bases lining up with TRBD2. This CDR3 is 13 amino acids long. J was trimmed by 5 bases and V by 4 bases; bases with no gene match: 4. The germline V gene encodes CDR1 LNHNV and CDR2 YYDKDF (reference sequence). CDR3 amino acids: CATSMGRGETQYF. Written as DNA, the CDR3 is TGTGCCACCAGCATGGGGCGGGGGGAGACCCAGTACTTC.

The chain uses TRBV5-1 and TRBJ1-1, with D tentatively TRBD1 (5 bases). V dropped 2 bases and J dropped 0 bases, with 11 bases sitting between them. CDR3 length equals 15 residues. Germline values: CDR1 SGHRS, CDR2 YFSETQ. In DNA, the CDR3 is TGCGCCAGCAGCTTTGCAGGGCAGATGAACACTGAAGCTTTCTTT. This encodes CASSFAGQMNTEAFF.

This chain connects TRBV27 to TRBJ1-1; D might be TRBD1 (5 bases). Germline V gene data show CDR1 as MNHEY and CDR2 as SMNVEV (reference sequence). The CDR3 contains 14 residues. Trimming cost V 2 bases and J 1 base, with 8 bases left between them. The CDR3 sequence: CASSLKGPNTEAFF. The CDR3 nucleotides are TGTGCCAGCAGTTTAAAGGGGCCGAACACTGAAGCTTTCTTT.

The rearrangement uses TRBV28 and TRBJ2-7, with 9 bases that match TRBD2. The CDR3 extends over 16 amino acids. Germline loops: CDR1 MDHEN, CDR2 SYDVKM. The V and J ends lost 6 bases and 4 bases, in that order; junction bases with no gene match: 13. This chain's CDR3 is CASSPPGLAGLYEQYF. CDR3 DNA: TGTGCCAGCAGCCCGCCAGGCCTAGCGGGATTGTACGAGCAGTACTTC.

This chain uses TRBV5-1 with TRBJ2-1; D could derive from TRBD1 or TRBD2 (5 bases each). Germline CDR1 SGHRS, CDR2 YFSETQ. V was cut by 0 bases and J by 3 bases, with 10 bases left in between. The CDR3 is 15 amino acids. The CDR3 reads CASSLEGTDYNEQFF. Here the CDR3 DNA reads TGCGCCAGCAGCTTGGAAGGGACCGACTACAATGAGCAGTTCTTC. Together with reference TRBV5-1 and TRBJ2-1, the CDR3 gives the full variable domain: KAGVTQTPRYLIKTRGQQVTLSCSPISGHRSVSWYQQTPGQGLQFLFEYFSETQRNKGNFPGRFSGRQFSNSRSEMNVSTLELGDSALYLCASSLEGTDYNEQFFGPGTRLTVL.

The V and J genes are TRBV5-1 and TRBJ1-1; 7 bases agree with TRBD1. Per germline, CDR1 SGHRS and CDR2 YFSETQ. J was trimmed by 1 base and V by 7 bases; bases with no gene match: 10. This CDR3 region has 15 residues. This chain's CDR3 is CASHGVGQQNTEAFF. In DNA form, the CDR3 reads TGCGCCAGCCACGGGGTGGGACAGCAGAACACTGAAGCTTTCTTT.

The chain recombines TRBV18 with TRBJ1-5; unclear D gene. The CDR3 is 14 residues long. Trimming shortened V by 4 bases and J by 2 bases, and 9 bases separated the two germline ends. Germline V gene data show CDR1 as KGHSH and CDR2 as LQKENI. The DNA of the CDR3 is TGTGCCAGCTCACTAGAGGACGGCAATCAGCCCCAGCATTTT. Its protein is CASSLEDGNQPQHF. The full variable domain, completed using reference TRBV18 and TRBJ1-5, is NAGVMQNPRHLVRRRGQEARLRCSPMKGHSHVYWYRQLPEEGLKFMVYLQKENIIDESGMPKERFSAEFPKEGPSILRIQQVVRGDSAAYFCASSLEDGNQPQHFGDGTRLSIL.

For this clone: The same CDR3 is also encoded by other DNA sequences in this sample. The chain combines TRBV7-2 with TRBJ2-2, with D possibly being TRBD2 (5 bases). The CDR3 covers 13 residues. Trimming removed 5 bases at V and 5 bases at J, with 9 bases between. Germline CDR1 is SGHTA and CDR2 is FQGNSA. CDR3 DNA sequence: TGTGCCAGCAGCCTAACTAGGACCGGGGAGCTGTTTTTT. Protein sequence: CASSLTRTGELFF. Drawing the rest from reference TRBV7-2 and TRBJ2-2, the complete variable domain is GAGVSQSPSNKVTEKGKDVELRCDPISGHTALYWYRQSLGQGLEFLIYFQGNSAPDKSGLPSDRFSAERTGGSVSTLTIQRTQQEDSAVYLCASSLTRTGELFFGEGSRLTVL.